These 30 T cell receptor beta chains were sequenced from one sample in a study of early T cells in non-severe SARS-CoV-2 infection. TCRdb used MiXCR to reprocess the 5' RACE reads, holding one entry per CDR3 protein. The data contain fewer than 35,000 distinct CDR3 sequences, around 4% of them seen just once; the ten biggest clones take up roughly 11%. Sequences were obtained from whole blood. The receptor set was obtained from an adult who was a healthcare worker with PCR-confirmed SARS-CoV-2 infection or an uninfected control (not recorded which).

This clonotype was recorded many times. The rearrangement uses TRBV28 and TRBJ2-7; D possibly matches TRBD1 or TRBD2 (5 bases each). V was shortened by 5 bases and J by 6 bases, with 14 bases between the two germline ends. CDR1 and CDR2 (germline): MDHEN, SYDVKM. The CDR3 totals 13 residues. The DNA for the CDR3 is TGTGCCAGCAGTCCCGTCGTGAGGGGCGAGCAGTACTTC. Amino acid sequence: CASSPVVRGEQYF.

This clonotype was seen at least ten times. The V call is TRBV10-3, the J call TRBJ2-1; TRBD2 agrees at 9 bases. This CDR3 has 15 amino acids. After removal of 9 bases from V and 2 bases from J, the junction contained 8 bases not matched to a gene. Germline loops: CDR1 ENHRY, CDR2 SYGVKD. DNA of the CDR3: TGTGCCATTTCTACGACTAGCGGAACCTACAATGAGCAGTTCTTC. Encoded protein: CAISTTSGTYNEQFF.

This clonotype was observed many times. CDR3 loop: CASSQAPYTSDEQFF. The CDR3 DNA reads TGTGCCAGCAGCCAAGCACCATATACTTCCGATGAGCAGTTCTTC. V is TRBV4-2 and J is TRBJ2-1; D gene uncertain. The CDR3 is 15 residues long. The germline V gene encodes CDR1 LGHNA and CDR2 YNFKEQ. V was trimmed by 1 base and J by 8 bases, leaving 15 bases between them.

This clonotype was seen many times. CDR3 bases: TGTGCCAGCAGCGTAGGGCGGGGAGATCGGGATGAGCAGTTCTTC. Protein sequence: CASSVGRGDRDEQFF. The chain employs TRBV9 and TRBJ2-1; tentatively, D is TRBD2 (6 bases). Germline CDR1 SGDLS, CDR2 YYNGEE. V was trimmed by 0 bases and J by 8 bases, leaving 15 bases between them. The CDR3 is 15 amino acids.

This chain links TRBV4-2 with TRBJ2-3, with 11 bases that match TRBD2. V lost 0 bases to trimming and J lost 5 bases; unmatched junction nucleotides: 16. CDR3 length: 20 amino acids. The germline CDR1 and CDR2 sequences are LGHNA and YNFKEQ. The CDR3 spells CASSQESSGRGAHTGDTQYF. For the CDR3, the DNA is TGTGCCAGCAGCCAAGAAAGTAGCGGGAGGGGTGCTCACACGGGAGATACGCAGTATTTT.

By share, this clonotype counts as medium-sized (0.01 to 0.1%). This chain links TRBV11-2 with TRBJ2-3; D is ambiguous. In germline, CDR1 is SGHAT, CDR2 FQNNGV. The CDR3 is made up of 15 amino acids. The V end lost 1 base, the J end lost 1 base, and 9 bases lay between the germline ends. The CDR3 nucleotides are TGTGCCAGCAGCTTAGGGCGCGCACGCACAGATACGCAGTATTTT. Its translation: CASSLGRARTDTQYF.

This clonotype was recorded a few times. The chain carries TRBV6-2 or TRBV6-3 and TRBJ2-2; the D is unclear. The CDR3 runs 13 residues. The V end was cut by 2 bases, the J end by 8 bases, with 9 bases between. Germline assignment: CDR1 MNHEY and CDR2 SVGEGT. CDR3 nucleotides: TGTGCCAGCAGTTACGAGACTCAAGGGGAGCTGTTTTTT. It codes for CASSYETQGELFF.

With respect to this clonotype: Given a much more abundant clone one base away, this may be a read error. This rearrangement joins TRBV18 to TRBJ1-2; 7 bases are shared with TRBD1. Germline CDR1 reads KGHSH; CDR2 reads LQKENI. This CDR3 comprises 16 residues. CDR3 amino acids: CASSPQGASNSYGYAF. Written as DNA, the CDR3 is TGTGCCAGCTCACCACAGGGGGCAAGTAACTCCTATGGCTACGCCTTC.

This clonotype appeared a few times. V usage is TRBV7-2 and J usage is TRBJ2-3; 8 bases are shared with TRBD2. The CDR3 has 15 amino acids. Looked up from germline, CDR1 is SGHTA and CDR2 is FQGNSA. The junction had 2 bases not matched to a gene; V was cut back by 2 bases and J by 1 base. DNA of the CDR3: TGTGCCAGCAGCTTACGGGAGGGCCGCACAGATACGCAGTATTTT. It translates to CASSLREGRTDTQYF.

The chain has TRBV20-1 and TRBJ2-5; possible D gene TRBD1, 7 bases. Per the germline V gene, CDR1 is DFQATT and CDR2 is SNEGSKA (reference sequence). The CDR3 is made up of 16 amino acids. V was cut by 5 bases and J by 1 base, with 20 bases left in between. The CDR3 reads CSAPGQAGGIQETQYF. CDR3 DNA: TGCAGTGCTCCCGGGCAGGCAGGGGGGATCCAAGAGACCCAGTACTTC.

In this sample, this clonotype turned up many times. V is TRBV5-1 and J is TRBJ2-3; 9 bases are a match to TRBD2. The CDR3 totals 14 residues. The junction had 10 bases not matched to a gene; V was cut back by 4 bases and J by 10 bases. The germline CDR1 and CDR2 sequences are SGHRS and YFSETQ. DNA of the CDR3: TGCGCCAGCAGCCCAGGACTAGCGACTGGGCCGCAGTATTTT. Translation: CASSPGLATGPQYF.

This clonotype was observed many times. The chain is built from TRBV19 and TRBJ2-2; D is ambiguous. Germline V gives CDR1 LNHDA, CDR2 SQIVND (reference sequence). Trimming removed 3 bases from V and 5 bases from J, with 7 bases in between. The CDR3 extends over 13 amino acids. This CDR3 is CASSMVITGELFF. CDR3 DNA sequence: TGTGCCAGTAGTATGGTAATTACCGGGGAGCTGTTTTTT.

In this sample, this clonotype turned up many times. The chain couples TRBV20-1 to TRBJ2-4, with D perhaps TRBD1 (6 bases). This CDR3 region has 14 residues. Looked up from germline, CDR1 is DFQATT and CDR2 is SNEGSKA (reference sequence). Trimming left V 6 bases short and J 1 base short, with 13 bases between. The CDR3 loop is CSAAPQGAKNIQYF. Written as DNA, the CDR3 is TGCAGTGCCGCCCCCCAGGGGGCCAAAAACATTCAGTACTTC.

In its sample, this clonotype was seen a few times. This chain uses TRBV28 with TRBJ2-1; TRBD1 is a possible D gene (5 bases). Looked up from germline, CDR1 is MDHEN and CDR2 is SYDVKM. The germline V and J ends were trimmed by 3 bases and 6 bases, with 15 bases remaining between them. The CDR3 contains 15 residues. DNA for the CDR3: TGTGCCAGCAGTTTTGGGGAAGCAGGGTCCAATGAGCAGTTCTTC. It translates to CASSFGEAGSNEQFF.

This clonotype was observed many times. The V gene is TRBV14, the J gene TRBJ2-1, with TRBD1 identical over 11 bases. J was trimmed by 5 bases and V by 4 bases; bases with no gene match: 7. Germline CDR1 is SGHDN and CDR2 is FVKESK. This CDR3 region has 16 residues. The chain's CDR3 is CASSPVPGQGDNEQFF. The DNA for the CDR3 is TGTGCCAGCAGCCCGGTCCCGGGACAGGGGGACAATGAGCAGTTCTTC.

This clonotype was seen repeatedly, ten times or more. The chain recombines TRBV24-1 with TRBJ1-5; 7 bases line up with TRBD1. Germline values: CDR1 KGHDR, CDR2 SFDVKD. Trimming cost V 4 bases and J 5 bases; bases outside gene matches: 7. The length of the CDR3 is 15 residues. CDR3 residues: CATSESGTEYQPQHF. The CDR3 DNA follows: TGTGCCACCAGTGAGTCCGGGACAGAATATCAGCCCCAGCATTTT.

This clonotype was seen ten or more times. The gene calls are TRBV7-2 and TRBJ2-3; D might be TRBD2 (5 bases). V lost 5 bases, J lost 6 bases, and 12 bases lay in between. Germline V gene data show CDR1 as SGHTA and CDR2 as FQGNSA. CDR3 size: 13 residues. CDR3 amino acids: CASSPSGGDTQYF. CDR3 in DNA: TGTGCCAGCAGCCCCTCAGGAGGTGATACGCAGTATTTT.

This clonotype rates as medium-sized (0.01 to 0.1%). The chain employs TRBV4-3 and TRBJ2-1; TRBD2 matches 14 bases. The CDR3 contains 15 residues. Germline-derived CDR1 and CDR2 are LGHNA and YSLEER. V lost 5 bases and J lost 5; bases outside the gene matches: 2. CDR3 nucleotide sequence: TGCGCCAGCAGCTGGACTAGCGGGAGGCACAATGAGCAGTTCTTC. It is translated as CASSWTSGRHNEQFF.

There are many counts of this clonotype. The chain uses TRBV6-5 and TRBJ2-1; possibly TRBD1 for D (6 bases). This CDR3 comprises 13 residues. The ends were cut back, 2 bases at V and 7 bases at J, with 9 bases in the middle. Germline V gene data show CDR1 as MNHEY and CDR2 as SVGAGI. CDR3 in DNA: TGTGCCAGCAGTTACGATACAGGGAATGAGCAGTTCTTC. Its translation is CASSYDTGNEQFF.

The table lists this clonotype with many counts. This chain connects TRBV11-2 to TRBJ2-7; 7 bases map to TRBD1. CDR3 size: 16 residues. The trim removed 2 bases at V and 5 bases at J, leaving 12 bases unmatched. Looked up from germline, CDR1 is SGHAT and CDR2 is FQNNGV. The CDR3 sequence: CASSLSTTGWKNEQYF. The CDR3 region has the DNA TGTGCCAGCAGCTTATCCACGACAGGGTGGAAGAACGAGCAGTACTTC.

V and J are TRBV20-1 and TRBJ1-2; perhaps TRBD1 as D (6 bases). CDR3 length: 11 residues. In germline, CDR1 is DFQATT, CDR2 SNEGSKA (reference sequence). V lost 5 bases and J 5 bases, leaving 9 bases between the germline ends. This CDR3 is CSARTEYGYTF. The DNA of the CDR3 is TGCAGTGCTCGGACAGAGTATGGCTACACCTTC.

The rearrangement links TRBV20-1 to TRBJ2-3; 13 nucleotides align to TRBD2. CDR3 length: 17 residues. CDR1 is DFQATT, CDR2 SNEGSKA, per germline (reference sequence). V trimming: 3 bases; J trimming: 1 base; junction bases outside the gene matches: 7. The CDR3 region is CSASFGTSGIRTDTQYF. CDR3 DNA: TGCAGTGCTAGTTTCGGGACTAGCGGGATTCGCACAGATACGCAGTATTTT.

This clonotype turned up a few times. The V and J genes are TRBV28 and TRBJ2-7; 15 nucleotides match TRBD2. Losses at the gene ends were 5 bases for V and 5 bases for J; bases not matched to a gene: 7. Germline loops: CDR1 MDHEN, CDR2 SYDVKM. The CDR3 length is 16 residues. The CDR3 spells CASSPGTSGRRNEQYF. The CDR3 bases are TGTGCCAGCAGTCCCGGGACTAGCGGGAGGAGGAACGAGCAGTACTTC.

This clonotype was observed at least ten times. The chain recombines TRBV5-1 with TRBJ2-5, with 14 bases identical to TRBD2. Per germline, CDR1 SGHRS and CDR2 YFSETQ. The V segment lost 4 bases and the J segment 2 bases; nucleotides outside the gene matches: 10. The CDR3 consists of 18 residues. CDR3 in DNA: TGCGCCAGCAGCAGATCCGGGACTAGCGGGAGCGGGCAAGAGACCCAGTACTTC. This sequence encodes CASSRSGTSGSGQETQYF.

This clonotype was counted ten times or more. The CDR3 is CASSPRTGTEAFF. CDR3 nucleotides: TGTGCCAGCAGCCCAAGGACAGGCACTGAAGCTTTCTTT. The chain employs TRBV9 and TRBJ1-1, with TRBD1 matching over 7 bases. Trimming at V came to 4 bases and at J to 4 bases, leaving 4 bases not matched to a gene. The CDR3 extends over 13 amino acids. Germline-derived CDR1 and CDR2 are SGDLS and YYNGEE.

This clonotype was seen repeatedly, ten times or more. The chain employs TRBV3-1 and TRBJ1-5; unclear D gene. Trimming took 3 bases from V and 5 from J, leaving 11 bases between them. CDR1 and CDR2 (germline): LGHDT, YNNKEL (reference sequence). This CDR3 is built from 14 residues. CDR3 nucleotides: TGTGCCAGCAGCCAGGGGATTGGTGATCAGCCCCAGCATTTT. This codes for CASSQGIGDQPQHF.

This clonotype was seen at least ten times. The chain couples TRBV11-1 to TRBJ2-1; D may be TRBD2 (6 bases). The CDR3 length is 16 residues. The V gene lost 1 base and the J gene lost 3 bases, with 13 bases spanning the gap. Germline-derived CDR1 and CDR2 are SGHAT and FQDESV (reference sequence). CDR3 region: CASSLGRGIYYNEQFF. The CDR3 nucleotides are TGTGCCAGCAGCTTAGGGCGGGGCATATACTACAATGAGCAGTTCTTC.

At least ten counts were recorded for this clonotype. The rearrangement links TRBV5-4 to TRBJ1-1, with D perhaps TRBD1 (5 bases). CDR1 and CDR2 (germline): SGHNT, YYREEE (reference sequence). V was cut by 0 bases and J by 1 base, with 10 bases left in between. This CDR3 region has 15 residues. DNA of the CDR3: TGTGCCAGCAGCTTGGCCGGTGGACAGAACACTGAAGCTTTCTTT. It yields the protein CASSLAGGQNTEAFF.

The chain's CDR3 is CSVSPGTSGSYEQYF. The CDR3 nucleotides read TGCAGCGTTTCCCCCGGGACTAGCGGGAGTTACGAGCAGTACTTC. The J gene is TRBJ2-7, the V gene TRBV29-1; TRBD2 aligns across 14 bases. Germline trimming cut 5 bases from V and 4 bases from J; bases unmatched to any gene: 7. The germline V gene has CDR1 SQVTM and CDR2 ANQGSEA. There are 15 residues in the CDR3.

Ten or more counts support this clonotype. The chain uses TRBV29-1 and TRBJ1-1; D may be TRBD1 (6 bases). The length of the CDR3 is 16 residues. V lost 1 base, J lost 1 base, and 16 bases lay in between. The germline V gene has CDR1 SQVTM and CDR2 ANQGSEA. CDR3 region: CSVEAEGRGKNTEAFF. The CDR3 DNA is TGCAGCGTTGAAGCAGAGGGCAGGGGAAAGAACACTGAAGCTTTCTTT.